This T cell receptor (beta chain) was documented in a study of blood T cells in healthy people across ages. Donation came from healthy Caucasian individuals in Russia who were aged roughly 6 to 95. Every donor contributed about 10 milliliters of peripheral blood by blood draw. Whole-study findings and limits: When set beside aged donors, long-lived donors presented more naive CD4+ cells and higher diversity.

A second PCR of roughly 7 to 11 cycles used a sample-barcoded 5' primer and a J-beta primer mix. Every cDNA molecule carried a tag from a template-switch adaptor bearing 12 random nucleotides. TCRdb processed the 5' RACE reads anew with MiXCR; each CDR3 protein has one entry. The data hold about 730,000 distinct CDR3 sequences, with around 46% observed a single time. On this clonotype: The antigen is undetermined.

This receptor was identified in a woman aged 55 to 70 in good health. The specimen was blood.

CDR3 in DNA: TGCAGTGCAGCGGACCATAACTATGGCTACACCTTC. Translating gives CSAADHNYGYTF. V gene TRBV20-1 combines with J gene TRBJ1-2; D ambiguous. Germline CDR1 reads DFQATT; CDR2 reads SNEGSKA (reference sequence). V dropped 6 bases and J dropped 1 base, with 9 bases sitting between them. This CDR3 is 12 amino acids long.